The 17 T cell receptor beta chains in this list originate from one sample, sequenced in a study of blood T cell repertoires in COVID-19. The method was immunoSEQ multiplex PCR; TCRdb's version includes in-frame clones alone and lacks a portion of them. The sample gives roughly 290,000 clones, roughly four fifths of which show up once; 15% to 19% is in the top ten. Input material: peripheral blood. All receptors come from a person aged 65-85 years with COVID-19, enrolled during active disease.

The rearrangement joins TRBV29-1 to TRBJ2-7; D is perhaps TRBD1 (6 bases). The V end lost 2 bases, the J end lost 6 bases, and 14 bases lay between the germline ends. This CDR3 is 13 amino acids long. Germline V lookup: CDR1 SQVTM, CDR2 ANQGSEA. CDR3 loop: CSVESQGMGEQYF. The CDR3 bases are TGCAGCGTTGAAAGCCAGGGGATGGGCGAGCAGTACTTC.

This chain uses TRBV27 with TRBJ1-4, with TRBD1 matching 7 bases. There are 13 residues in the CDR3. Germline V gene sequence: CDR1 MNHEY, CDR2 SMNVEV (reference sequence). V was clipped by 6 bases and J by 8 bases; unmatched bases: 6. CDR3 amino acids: CASSTGAREKLFF. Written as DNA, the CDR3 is TGTGCCAGCAGCACAGGGGCTCGGGAAAAACTGTTTTTT.

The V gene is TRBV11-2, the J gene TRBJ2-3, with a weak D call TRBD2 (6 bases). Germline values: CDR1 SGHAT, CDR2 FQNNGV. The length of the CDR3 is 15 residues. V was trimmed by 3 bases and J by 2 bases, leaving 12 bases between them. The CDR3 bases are TGTGCCAGCAGCTTGCCAGGGCGGGACACAGATACGCAGTATTTT. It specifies CASSLPGRDTDTQYF.

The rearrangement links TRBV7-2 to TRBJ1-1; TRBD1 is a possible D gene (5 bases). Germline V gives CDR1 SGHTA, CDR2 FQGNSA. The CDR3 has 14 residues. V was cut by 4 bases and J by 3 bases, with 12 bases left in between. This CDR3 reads CASSYVGVYTEAFF. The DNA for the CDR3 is TGTGCCAGCAGCTACGTAGGGGTCTACACTGAAGCTTTCTTT.

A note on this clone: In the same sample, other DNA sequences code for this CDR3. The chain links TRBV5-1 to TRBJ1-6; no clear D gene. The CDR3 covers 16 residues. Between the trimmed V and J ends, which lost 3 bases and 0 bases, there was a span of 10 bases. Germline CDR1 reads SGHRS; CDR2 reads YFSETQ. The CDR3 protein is CASSSTGSSYNSPLHF. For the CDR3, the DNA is TGCGCCAGCAGCTCGACGGGGAGCTCCTATAATTCACCCCTCCACTTT.

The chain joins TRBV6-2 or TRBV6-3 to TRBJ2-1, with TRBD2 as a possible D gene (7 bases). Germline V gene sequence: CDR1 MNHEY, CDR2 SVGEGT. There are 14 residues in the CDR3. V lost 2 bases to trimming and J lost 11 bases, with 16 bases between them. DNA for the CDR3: TGTGCCAGCAGTTACACGTCTAGGGGGGGCCAGCAGTTCTTC. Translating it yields CASSYTSRGGQQFF.

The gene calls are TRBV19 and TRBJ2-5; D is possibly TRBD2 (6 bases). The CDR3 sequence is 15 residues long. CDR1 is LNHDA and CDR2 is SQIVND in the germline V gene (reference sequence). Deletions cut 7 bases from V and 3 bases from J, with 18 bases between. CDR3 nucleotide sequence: TGTGCCAGTACCCCGGGTGTCGGGGGAAAAGAGACCCAGTACTTC. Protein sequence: CASTPGVGGKETQYF.

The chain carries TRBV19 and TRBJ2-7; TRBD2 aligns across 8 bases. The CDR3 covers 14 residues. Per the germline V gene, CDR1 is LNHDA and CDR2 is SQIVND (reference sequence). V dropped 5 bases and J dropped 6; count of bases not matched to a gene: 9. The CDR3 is CASSFLAGGAEQYF. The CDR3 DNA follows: TGTGCCAGTAGTTTTTTGGCGGGAGGAGCCGAGCAGTACTTC.

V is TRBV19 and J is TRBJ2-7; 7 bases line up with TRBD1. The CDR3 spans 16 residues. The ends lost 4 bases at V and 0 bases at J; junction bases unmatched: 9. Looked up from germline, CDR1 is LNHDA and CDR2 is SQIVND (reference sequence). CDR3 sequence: CASSKATGVASYEQYF. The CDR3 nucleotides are TGTGCCAGTAGTAAAGCCACAGGGGTAGCCTCCTACGAGCAGTACTTC.

The CDR3 DNA follows: TGTGCCAGCAGCTTTACTACAGGAGACAATGAGCAGTTCTTC. It codes for CASSFTTGDNEQFF. J is TRBJ2-1 and V is TRBV7-9; D perhaps matches TRBD1 (5 bases). CDR1 and CDR2 from the germline V gene are SEHNR and FQNEAQ (reference sequence). The germline V and J ends were trimmed by 3 bases and 5 bases, with 11 bases remaining between them. The CDR3 is 14 amino acids.

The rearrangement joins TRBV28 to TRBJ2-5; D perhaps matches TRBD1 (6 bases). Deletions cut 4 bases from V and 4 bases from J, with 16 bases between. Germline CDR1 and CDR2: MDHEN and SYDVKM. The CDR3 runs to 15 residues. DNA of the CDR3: TGTGCCAGCAGTTCCCGACTTACAGGGACAGAGACCCAGTACTTC. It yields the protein CASSSRLTGTETQYF.

CDR3 protein: CATSRDLWTDRTISYNSPLHF. The CDR3 DNA is TGTGCCACCAGCAGAGATTTGTGGACGGACAGGACAATCTCCTATAATTCACCCCTCCACTTT. The chain couples TRBV15 to TRBJ1-6, with 7 bases aligning to TRBD1. V lost 0 bases and J lost 0; bases outside the gene matches: 14. The CDR3 length is 21 residues. CDR1 and CDR2 from the germline V gene are LNHNV and YYDKDF (reference sequence).

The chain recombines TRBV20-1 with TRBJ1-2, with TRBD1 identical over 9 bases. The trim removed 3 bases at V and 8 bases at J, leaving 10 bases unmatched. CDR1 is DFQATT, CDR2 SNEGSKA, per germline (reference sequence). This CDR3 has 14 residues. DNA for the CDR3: TGCAGTGCTAGTCCCGGGACAGGGTCGGGAGGCTACACCTTC. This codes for CSASPGTGSGGYTF.

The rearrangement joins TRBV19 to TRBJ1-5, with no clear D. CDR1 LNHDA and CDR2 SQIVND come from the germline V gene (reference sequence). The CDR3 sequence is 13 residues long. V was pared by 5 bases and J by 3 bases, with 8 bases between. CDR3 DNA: TGTGCCAGTAGTCGTGGACTCAATCAGCCCCAGCATTTT. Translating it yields CASSRGLNQPQHF.

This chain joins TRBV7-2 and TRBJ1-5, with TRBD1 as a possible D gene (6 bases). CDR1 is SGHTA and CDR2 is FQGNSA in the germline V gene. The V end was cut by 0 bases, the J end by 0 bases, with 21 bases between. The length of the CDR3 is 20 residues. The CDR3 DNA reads TGTGCCAGCAGCTTAGCGCGAAGAGTATTTGACAGGTGTAGCAATCAGCCCCAGCATTTT. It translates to CASSLARRVFDRCSNQPQHF.

The CDR3 DNA sequence: TGTGCCATCCTAGACTCGACTTCAACCTACAATGAGCAGTTCTTC. Encoded protein: CAILDSTSTYNEQFF. This rearrangement joins TRBV10-3 to TRBJ2-1; D is ambiguous. The CDR3 is made up of 15 amino acids. Germline V gene data show CDR1 as ENHRY and CDR2 as SYGVKD. V lost 8 bases and J lost 2, with 16 bases in between.

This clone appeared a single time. The DNA for the CDR3 is TGTGCCAGCAGCAAGCCGGGGTACTATGGCTACACCTTC. This sequence encodes CASSKPGYYGYTF. The V call is TRBV6-2 or TRBV6-3, the J call TRBJ1-2; D ambiguous. CDR3 size: 13 residues. CDR1 is MNHEY and CDR2 is SVGEGT in the germline V gene. Trimming shortened V by 6 bases and J by 3 bases, and 11 bases separated the two germline ends.